This T cell receptor beta chain was documented in a study of CD8+ T cells in alopecia areata. Treatment meaning: oral pan-JAK inhibitor, 5-10 mg twice daily. The CDR3 has 13 residues. CDR1 GTSNPN and CDR2 SVGIG come from the germline V gene (reference sequence). V lost 5 bases to trimming and J lost 2 bases, with 10 bases between them. Sequencing templates came from extracted RNA that was reverse transcribed into cDNA. The data were produced by immunoSEQ multiplex PCR, yet TCRdb's version contains in-frame clones alone and is incomplete. The data hold roughly 190,000 clones, with 60% observed a single time.

This rearrangement joins TRBV30 to TRBJ1-5, with D unclear. The TCR was taken from a human donor with alopecia areata. Sample: CD4+ T cells sorted from blood, taken at week 4, from a patient treated with tofacitinib. The CDR3 protein is CAWDHPGNQPQHF. DNA for the CDR3: TGTGCCTGGGACCACCCGGGCAATCAGCCCCAGCATTTT.